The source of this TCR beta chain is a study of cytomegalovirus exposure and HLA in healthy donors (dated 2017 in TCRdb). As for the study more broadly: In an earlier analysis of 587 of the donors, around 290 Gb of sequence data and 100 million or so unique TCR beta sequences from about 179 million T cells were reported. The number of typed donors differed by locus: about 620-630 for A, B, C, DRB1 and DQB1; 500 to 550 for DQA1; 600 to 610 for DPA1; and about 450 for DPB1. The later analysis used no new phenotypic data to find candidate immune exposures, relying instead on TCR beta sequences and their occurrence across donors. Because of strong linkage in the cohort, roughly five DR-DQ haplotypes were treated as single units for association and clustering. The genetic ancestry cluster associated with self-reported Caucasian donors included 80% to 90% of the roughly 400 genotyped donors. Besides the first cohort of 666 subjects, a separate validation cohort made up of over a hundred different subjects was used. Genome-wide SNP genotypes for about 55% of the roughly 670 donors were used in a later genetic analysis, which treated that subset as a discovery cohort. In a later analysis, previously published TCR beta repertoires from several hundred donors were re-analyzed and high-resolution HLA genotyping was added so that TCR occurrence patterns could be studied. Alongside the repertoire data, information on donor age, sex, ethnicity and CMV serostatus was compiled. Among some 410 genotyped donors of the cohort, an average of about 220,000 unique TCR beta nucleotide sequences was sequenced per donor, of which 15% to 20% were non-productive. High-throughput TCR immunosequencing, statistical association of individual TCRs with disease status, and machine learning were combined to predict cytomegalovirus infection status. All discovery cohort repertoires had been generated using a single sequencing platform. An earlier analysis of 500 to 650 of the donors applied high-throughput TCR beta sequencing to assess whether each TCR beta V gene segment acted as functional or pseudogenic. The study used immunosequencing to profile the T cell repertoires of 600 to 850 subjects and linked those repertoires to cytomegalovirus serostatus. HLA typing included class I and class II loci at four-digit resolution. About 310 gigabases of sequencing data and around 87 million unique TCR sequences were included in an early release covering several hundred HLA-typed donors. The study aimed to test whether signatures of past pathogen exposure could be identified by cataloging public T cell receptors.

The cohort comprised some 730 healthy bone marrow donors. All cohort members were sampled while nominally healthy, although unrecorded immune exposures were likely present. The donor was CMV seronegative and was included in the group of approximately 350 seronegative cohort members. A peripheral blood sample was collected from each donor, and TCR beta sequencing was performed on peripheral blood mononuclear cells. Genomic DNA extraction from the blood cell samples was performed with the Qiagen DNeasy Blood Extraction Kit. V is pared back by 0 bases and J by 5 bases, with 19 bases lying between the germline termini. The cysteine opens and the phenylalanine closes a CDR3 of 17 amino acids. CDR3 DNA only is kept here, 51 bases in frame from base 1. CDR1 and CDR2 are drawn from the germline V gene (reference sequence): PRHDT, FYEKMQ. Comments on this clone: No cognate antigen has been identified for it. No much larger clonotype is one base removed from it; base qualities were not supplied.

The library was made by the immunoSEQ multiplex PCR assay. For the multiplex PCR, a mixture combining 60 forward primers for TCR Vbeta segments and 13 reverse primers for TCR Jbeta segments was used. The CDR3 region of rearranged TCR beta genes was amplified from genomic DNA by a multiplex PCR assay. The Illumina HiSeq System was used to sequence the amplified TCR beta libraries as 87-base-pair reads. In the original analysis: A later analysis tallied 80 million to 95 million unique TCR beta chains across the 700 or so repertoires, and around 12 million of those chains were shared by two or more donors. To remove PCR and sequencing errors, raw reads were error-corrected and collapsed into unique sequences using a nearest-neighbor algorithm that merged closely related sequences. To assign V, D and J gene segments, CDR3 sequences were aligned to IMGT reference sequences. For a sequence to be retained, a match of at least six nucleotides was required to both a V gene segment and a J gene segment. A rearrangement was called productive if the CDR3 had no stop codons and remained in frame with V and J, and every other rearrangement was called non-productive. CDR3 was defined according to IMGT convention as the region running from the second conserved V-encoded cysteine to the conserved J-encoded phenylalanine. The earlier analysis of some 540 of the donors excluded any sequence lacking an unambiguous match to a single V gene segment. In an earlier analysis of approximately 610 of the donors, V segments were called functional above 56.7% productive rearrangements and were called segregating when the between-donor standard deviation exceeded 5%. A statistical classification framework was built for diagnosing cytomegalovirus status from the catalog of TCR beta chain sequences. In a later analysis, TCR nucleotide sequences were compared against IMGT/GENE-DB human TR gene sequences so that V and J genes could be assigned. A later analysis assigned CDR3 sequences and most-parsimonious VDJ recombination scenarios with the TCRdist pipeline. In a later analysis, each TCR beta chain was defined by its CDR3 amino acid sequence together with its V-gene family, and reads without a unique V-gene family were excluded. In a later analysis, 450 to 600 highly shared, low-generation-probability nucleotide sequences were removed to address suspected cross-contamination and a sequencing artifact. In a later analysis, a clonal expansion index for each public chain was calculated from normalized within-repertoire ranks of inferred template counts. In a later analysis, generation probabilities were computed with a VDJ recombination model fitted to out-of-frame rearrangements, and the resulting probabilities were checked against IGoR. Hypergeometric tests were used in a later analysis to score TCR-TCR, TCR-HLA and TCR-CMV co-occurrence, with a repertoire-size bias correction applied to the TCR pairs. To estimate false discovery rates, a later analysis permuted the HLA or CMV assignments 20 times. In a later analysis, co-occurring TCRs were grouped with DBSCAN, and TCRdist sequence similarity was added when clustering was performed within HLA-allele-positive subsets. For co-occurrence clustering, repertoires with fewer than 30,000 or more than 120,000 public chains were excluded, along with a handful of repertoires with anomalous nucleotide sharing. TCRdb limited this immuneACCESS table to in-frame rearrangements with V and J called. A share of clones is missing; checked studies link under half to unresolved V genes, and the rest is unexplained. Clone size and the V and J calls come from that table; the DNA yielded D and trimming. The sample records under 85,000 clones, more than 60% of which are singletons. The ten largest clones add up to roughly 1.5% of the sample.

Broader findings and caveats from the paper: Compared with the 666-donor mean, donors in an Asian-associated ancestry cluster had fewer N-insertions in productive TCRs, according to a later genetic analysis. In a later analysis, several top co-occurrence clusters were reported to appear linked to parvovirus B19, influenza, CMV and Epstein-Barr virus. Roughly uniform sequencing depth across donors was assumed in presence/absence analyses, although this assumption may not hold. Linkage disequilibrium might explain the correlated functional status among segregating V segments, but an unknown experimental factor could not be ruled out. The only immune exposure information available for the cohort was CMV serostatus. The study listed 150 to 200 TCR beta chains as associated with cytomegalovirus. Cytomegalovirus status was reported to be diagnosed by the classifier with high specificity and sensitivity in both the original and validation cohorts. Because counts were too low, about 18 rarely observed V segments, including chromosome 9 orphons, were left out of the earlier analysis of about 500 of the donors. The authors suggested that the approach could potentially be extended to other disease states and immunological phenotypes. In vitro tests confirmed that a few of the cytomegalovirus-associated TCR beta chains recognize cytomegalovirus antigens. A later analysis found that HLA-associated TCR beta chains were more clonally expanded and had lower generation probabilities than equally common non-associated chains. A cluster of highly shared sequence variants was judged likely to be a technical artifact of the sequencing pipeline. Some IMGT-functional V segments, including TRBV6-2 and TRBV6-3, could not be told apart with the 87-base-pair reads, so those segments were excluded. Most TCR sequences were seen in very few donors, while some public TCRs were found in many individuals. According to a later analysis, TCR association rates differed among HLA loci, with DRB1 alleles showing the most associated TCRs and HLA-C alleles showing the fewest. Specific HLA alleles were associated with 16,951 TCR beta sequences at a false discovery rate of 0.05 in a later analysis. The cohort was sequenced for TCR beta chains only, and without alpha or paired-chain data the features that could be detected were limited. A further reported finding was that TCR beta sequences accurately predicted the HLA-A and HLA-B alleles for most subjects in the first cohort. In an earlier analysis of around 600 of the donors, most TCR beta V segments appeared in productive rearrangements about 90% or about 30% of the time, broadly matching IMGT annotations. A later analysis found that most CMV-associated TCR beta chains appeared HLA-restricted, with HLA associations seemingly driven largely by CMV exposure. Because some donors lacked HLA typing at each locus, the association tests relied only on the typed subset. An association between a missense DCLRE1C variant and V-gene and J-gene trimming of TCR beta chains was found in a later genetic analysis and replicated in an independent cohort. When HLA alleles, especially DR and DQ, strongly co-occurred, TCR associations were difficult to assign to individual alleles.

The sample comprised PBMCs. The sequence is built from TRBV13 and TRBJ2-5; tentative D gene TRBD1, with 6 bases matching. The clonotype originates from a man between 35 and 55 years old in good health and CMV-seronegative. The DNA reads TGTGCCAGCAGCTTAGGCGGTGGGGCAGGGGCATTGGAGACCCAGTACTTC. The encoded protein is CASSLGGGAGALETQYF.